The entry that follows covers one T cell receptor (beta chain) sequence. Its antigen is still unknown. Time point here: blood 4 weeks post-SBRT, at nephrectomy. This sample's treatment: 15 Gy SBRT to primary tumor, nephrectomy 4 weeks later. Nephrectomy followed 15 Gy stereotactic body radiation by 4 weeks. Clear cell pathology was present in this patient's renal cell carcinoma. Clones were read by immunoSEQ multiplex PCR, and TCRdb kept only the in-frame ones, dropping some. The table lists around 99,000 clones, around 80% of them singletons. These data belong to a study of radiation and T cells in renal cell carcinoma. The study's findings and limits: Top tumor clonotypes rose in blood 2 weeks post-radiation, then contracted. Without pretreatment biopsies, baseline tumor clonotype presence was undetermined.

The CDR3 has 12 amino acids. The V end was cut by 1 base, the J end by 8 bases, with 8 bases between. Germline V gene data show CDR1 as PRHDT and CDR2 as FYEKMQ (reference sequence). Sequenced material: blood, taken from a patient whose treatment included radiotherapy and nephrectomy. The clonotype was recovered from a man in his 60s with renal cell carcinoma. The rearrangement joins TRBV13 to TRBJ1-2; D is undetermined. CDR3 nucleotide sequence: TGTGCCAGCAGCTTAGTGGGTGGAGGCTACACCTTC. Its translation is CASSLVGGGYTF.